What follows are 8 T cell receptor beta chains derived from one specimen sequenced in a study of beta chain features in type 1 diabetes. Sequencing targeted expressed TCRB transcripts, as all isolated RNA had been reverse transcribed. Method: immunoSEQ multiplex PCR; TCRdb's copy keeps in-frame clones and lacks some. The sample shows just over 600,000 clones, about 14% of them seen only once. The material sequenced was naive CD4+ T cells from blood. The receptors here all came from a man younger than 30 in good health.

In this sample, this clone turned up a few times. J is TRBJ1-2 and V is TRBV28; D gene ambiguous. CDR1 MDHEN and CDR2 SYDVKM come from the germline V gene. V lost 5 bases and J lost 8, with 6 bases in between. This CDR3 has 10 residues. The CDR3: CASSPRGYTF. The CDR3 nucleotides are TGTGCCAGCAGTCCCCGCGGCTACACCTTC.

Comments on this clone: Other DNA sequences from this sample encode an identical CDR3 as well. V is TRBV18 and J is TRBJ1-5; weak D call: TRBD1 (5 bases). The CDR3 loop spans 15 amino acids. Trimming stripped 3 bases from V and 1 base from J, with 10 bases between. Germline V lookup: CDR1 KGHSH, CDR2 LQKENI. In DNA, the CDR3 is TGTGCCAGCTCACCCCGGGACGGCAGCAATCAGCCCCAGCATTTT. Protein sequence: CASSPRDGSNQPQHF.

This clone was counted many times. V and J are TRBV10-3 and TRBJ2-1; a weak D match, TRBD2 (6 bases). The CDR3 has 16 residues. V dropped 2 bases and J dropped 7 bases, with 18 bases sitting between them. Germline V gene data show CDR1 as ENHRY and CDR2 as SYGVKD. This CDR3 is CAISEKGKTSTNEQFF. For the CDR3, the DNA is TGTGCCATCAGTGAGAAAGGAAAGACTAGTACTAATGAGCAGTTCTTC.

This clone was recorded a few times. The J gene is TRBJ2-1, the V gene TRBV6-5, with D maybe TRBD1 (5 bases). The CDR3 has 12 amino acids. Trimming pared 0 bases from V and 9 bases from J, leaving 6 bases between. The germline CDR1 and CDR2 sequences are MNHEY and SVGAGI. CDR3 bases: TGTGCCAGCAGTTACTCGGGGCGTGAGCAGTTCTTC. This gives the protein CASSYSGREQFF.

This clone occurred a few times. Other DNA sequences in this sample translate to the same CDR3. The gene calls are TRBV15 and TRBJ2-7; 10 bases are shared with TRBD1. Trimming removed 0 bases from V and 1 base from J; junction bases left unmatched: 3. The germline V gene has CDR1 LNHNV and CDR2 YYDKDF (reference sequence). The CDR3 has 16 amino acids. CDR3: CATSRDRDRGSYEQYF. CDR3 DNA sequence: TGTGCCACCAGCAGAGATAGGGACAGGGGTTCCTACGAGCAGTACTTC.

Many counts were recorded for this clone. The V and J genes are TRBV25-1 and TRBJ2-7, with a tentative D call TRBD2 (6 bases). Per germline, CDR1 MGHDK and CDR2 SYGVNS. V was cut by 4 bases and J by 3 bases, with 13 bases left in between. CDR3 length equals 14 residues. Written as DNA, the CDR3 is TGTGCCAGCAGTGGGGCCCGGGGAGGCTACGAGCAGTACTTC. This codes for CASSGARGGYEQYF.

J is TRBJ2-5 and V is TRBV28; D might be TRBD1 (6 bases). The germline gives CDR1 MDHEN, CDR2 SYDVKM. The V end was cut by 2 bases, the J end by 5 bases, with 6 bases between. CDR3 length: 12 residues. In DNA, the CDR3 is TGTGCCAGCAGTTTAAGGGGGGAGACCCAGTACTTC. It specifies CASSLRGETQYF.

This clone was seen at least ten times. Within the sample, other DNA sequences also encode this same CDR3. The chain carries TRBV7-2 and TRBJ2-7, with TRBD2 matching 7 bases. CDR3 length: 14 residues. The V gene end was trimmed by 0 bases and the J gene end by 2 bases; junction bases not matched to a gene: 1. The V gene's germline CDR1 is SGHTA and CDR2 FQGNSA. The chain's CDR3 is CASSLAGGPYEQYF. Written as DNA, the CDR3 is TGTGCCAGCAGCTTAGCGGGAGGGCCCTACGAGCAGTACTTC.